The source of this TCR beta chain is a study of cytomegalovirus exposure and HLA in healthy donors. Study background: The study's early data release held roughly 91 million unique TCRs from HLA-typed donors.

In the case of this clone: Its antigen is unknown.

CDR3 length equals 15 residues. The V gene end was trimmed by 3 bases and the J gene end by 10 bases; junction bases not matched to a gene: 11. The germline CDR1 and CDR2 sequences are SGDLS and YYNGEE. The PCR had 60 Vbeta and 13 Jbeta primers. Libraries were prepared by immunoSEQ multiplex PCR; TCRdb keeps only in-frame clonotypes and omits some of them. The sample holds about 70,000 clones; roughly 89% are singletons and the top ten take 2%. Study conclusions and caveats: Roughly uniform depth of sequencing across donors was assumed in presence/absence analyses.

This receptor was taken from a woman in her twenties or thirties in good health and CMV-seronegative. The chain carries TRBV9 and TRBJ2-5; TRBD2 aligns across 11 bases. The source material was PBMCs. The CDR3 region has the DNA TGTGCCAGCAGCGGACTAGCGGGGCCCGGGGTGGGCCAGTACTTC. It is translated as CASSGLAGPGVGQYF.